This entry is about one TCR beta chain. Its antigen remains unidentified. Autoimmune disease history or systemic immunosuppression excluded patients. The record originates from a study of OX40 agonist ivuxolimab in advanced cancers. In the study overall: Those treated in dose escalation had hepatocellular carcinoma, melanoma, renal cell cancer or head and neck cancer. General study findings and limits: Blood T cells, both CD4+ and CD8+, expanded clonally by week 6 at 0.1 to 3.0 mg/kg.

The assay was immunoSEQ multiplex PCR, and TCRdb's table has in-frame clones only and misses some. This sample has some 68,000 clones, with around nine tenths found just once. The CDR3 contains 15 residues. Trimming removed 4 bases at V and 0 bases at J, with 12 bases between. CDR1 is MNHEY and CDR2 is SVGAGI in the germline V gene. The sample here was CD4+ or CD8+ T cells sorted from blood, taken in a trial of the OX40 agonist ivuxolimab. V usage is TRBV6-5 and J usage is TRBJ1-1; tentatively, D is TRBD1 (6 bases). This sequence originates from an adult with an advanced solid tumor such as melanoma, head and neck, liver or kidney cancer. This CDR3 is CASSSGQTLNTEAFF. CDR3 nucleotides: TGTGCCAGCAGTTCCGGACAGACCCTGAACACTGAAGCTTTCTTT.